This record concerns one TCR beta chain sequence. It lacks a known antigen. No base quality values were provided; no much bigger clone lies one nucleotide off. This record belongs to a study of cytomegalovirus exposure and HLA in healthy donors (dated by TCRdb to the late 2010s). The study in broad terms: In an earlier analysis of 450 to 750 of the donors, 276 Gb of sequence data and approximately 120 million unique TCR beta sequences from 150 million to 200 million T cells were reported. The study profiled the T cell repertoires of around 700 subjects by immunosequencing and related them to cytomegalovirus serostatus. To predict cytomegalovirus infection status, the study combined high-throughput TCR immunosequencing, statistical association of individual TCRs with disease status, and machine learning. The number of donors typed differed by locus, with 629-630 for A, B, C, DRB1 and DQB1, around 520 for DQA1, some 570 for DPA1, and some 440 for DPB1. Of the 300 to 450 genotyped donors, 75% to 85% were placed in the genetic ancestry cluster associated with self-reported Caucasian donors. A separate validation cohort of about 110 different subjects was used in addition to the 666-subject first cohort. Donor age, sex, ethnicity and CMV serostatus were compiled alongside the repertoire data. Rather than using new phenotypic data, the later analysis identified candidate immune exposures from TCR beta sequences and from how often those sequences occurred across donors. Every discovery cohort repertoire had been produced on one sequencing platform. Among some 410 genotyped donors of the cohort, an average of 235,054 unique TCR beta nucleotide sequences were sequenced per donor, 15% to 20% of them non-productive. In a later analysis, previously published TCR beta repertoires from 670 or so donors were re-analyzed and high-resolution HLA genotyping was added so that TCR occurrence patterns could be studied. Approximately 300 gigabases of sequencing data and 70 million to 100 million unique TCR sequences made up an early release that covered several hundred HLA-typed donors. An earlier analysis of some 600 of the donors applied high-throughput TCR beta sequencing to assess whether each TCR beta V gene segment acted as functional or pseudogenic. HLA typing covered class I and class II loci at four-digit resolution. Roughly five DR-DQ haplotypes were treated as single units for association and clustering because of strong linkage in the cohort. The aim of the study was to test whether cataloging public T cell receptors could identify signatures of past pathogen exposure. A later genetic analysis used genome-wide SNP genotypes for about 55% of the 666 donors, treating that subset as a discovery cohort. Findings and caveats that apply to the study as a whole: A cluster of highly shared sequence variants was judged likely to represent a technical artifact of the sequencing pipeline. In the study, roughly 160 TCR beta chains were listed as associated with cytomegalovirus. Compared with the roughly 600-donor mean, donors in an Asian-associated ancestry cluster had fewer N-insertions in productive TCRs, according to a later genetic analysis. According to a later analysis, TCR association rates differed among HLA loci, with DRB1 alleles showing the most associated TCRs and HLA-C alleles showing the fewest. Broadly in line with IMGT annotations, most TCR beta V segments showed up in productive rearrangements about 87% or about 30% of the time in an earlier analysis of 587 of the donors. The classifier was reported to diagnose cytomegalovirus status with high specificity and sensitivity in both the original cohort and the validation cohort. When HLA alleles, especially DR and DQ, strongly co-occurred, attributing TCR associations to individual alleles was difficult. Specific HLA alleles were associated with roughly 16,000 TCR beta sequences at a false discovery rate of 0.05 in a later analysis. Only TCR beta chains were sequenced in this cohort, and the absence of alpha or paired-chain data limited detectable features. It was suggested by the authors that the approach could potentially be generalized to other disease states and immunological phenotypes. In vitro tests confirmed that a few of the cytomegalovirus-associated TCR beta chains recognize cytomegalovirus antigens. Because some donors lacked HLA typing at each locus, the association tests relied only on the typed subset. A later analysis reported that several top co-occurrence clusters appeared linked to parvovirus B19, influenza, CMV and Epstein-Barr virus. According to a later analysis, most CMV-associated TCR beta chains appeared to be HLA-restricted, and the HLA associations seemed to be driven largely by CMV exposure. In a later analysis, HLA-associated TCR beta chains were found to be more clonally expanded and to have lower generation probabilities than equally common non-associated chains. For the cohort, immune exposure information was limited to CMV serostatus. Correlated functional status among segregating V segments might reflect linkage disequilibrium, but an unknown experimental factor could not be ruled out. Roughly uniform sequencing depth across donors was assumed in presence/absence analyses, although this assumption may not hold. Across donors, most TCR sequences were observed very rarely, whereas some public TCRs were present in many individuals. The 87-base-pair reads could not distinguish some IMGT-functional V segments, including TRBV6-2 and TRBV6-3, so those segments were excluded. A further reported finding was that TCR beta sequences accurately predicted the HLA-A and HLA-B alleles for most subjects in the first cohort. Roughly 17 rarely observed V segments, including chromosome 9 orphons, were excluded from the earlier analysis of about 610 of the donors because counts were too low. An association between a missense DCLRE1C variant and V-gene and J-gene trimming of TCR beta chains was found in a later genetic analysis and replicated in an independent cohort.

The library was obtained by the immunoSEQ multiplex PCR assay. The multiplex PCR relied on a mix of 60 forward primers for TCR Vbeta segments and 13 reverse primers for TCR Jbeta segments. A multiplex PCR assay on genomic DNA amplified the CDR3 region of rearranged TCR beta genes. The Illumina HiSeq System was used to sequence the amplified TCR beta libraries as 87-base-pair reads. Regarding the original processing steps: Across the 670 or so repertoires, a later analysis counted roughly 84 million unique TCR beta chains, roughly 11 million of which were shared by at least two donors. A nearest-neighbor algorithm error-corrected the raw reads and collapsed the reads into unique sequences, merging closely related sequences to remove PCR and sequencing errors. V, D and J gene segments were assigned by aligning CDR3 sequences to IMGT reference sequences. Each retained sequence needed at least a six-nucleotide match to both a V gene segment and a J gene segment. Rearrangements were classified as productive when the CDR3 lacked stop codons and remained in frame with V and J, and all other rearrangements were classified as non-productive. Following IMGT convention, CDR3 was defined as the stretch from the second conserved V-encoded cysteine to the conserved J-encoded phenylalanine. The earlier analysis of some 540 of the donors excluded any sequence lacking an unambiguous match to a single V gene segment. An earlier analysis of 587 of the donors called V segments functional above 56.7% productive rearrangements and segregating when the between-donor standard deviation exceeded 5%. To diagnose cytomegalovirus status from the catalog of TCR beta chain sequences, a statistical classification framework was built. In a later analysis, TCR nucleotide sequences were compared against IMGT/GENE-DB human TR gene sequences so that V and J genes could be assigned. The TCRdist pipeline was used in a later analysis to assign CDR3 sequences and most-parsimonious VDJ recombination scenarios. In a later analysis, each TCR beta chain was defined by its CDR3 amino acid sequence together with its V-gene family, and reads without a unique V-gene family were excluded. In a later analysis, 450 to 600 highly shared, low-generation-probability nucleotide sequences were removed to address suspected cross-contamination and a sequencing artifact. For each public chain, a later analysis derived a clonal expansion index from normalized ranks of inferred template counts within each repertoire. A later analysis computed generation probabilities with a VDJ recombination model fitted to out-of-frame rearrangements, and checked the results against IGoR. Hypergeometric tests were used in a later analysis to score TCR-TCR, TCR-HLA and TCR-CMV co-occurrence, with a repertoire-size bias correction applied to the TCR pairs. To estimate false discovery rates, a later analysis permuted the HLA or CMV assignments 20 times. In a later analysis, co-occurring TCRs were grouped using DBSCAN, and TCRdist sequence similarity was added for clustering within HLA-allele-positive subsets. Repertoires with fewer than 30,000 or more than 120,000 public chains, plus five repertoires with anomalous nucleotide sharing, were excluded from co-occurrence clustering. Here the immuneACCESS table is served through TCRdb, limited to in-frame sequences with V and J called. Missing clones are a known gap in these copies; in checked studies unresolved V genes cover under half, and the rest lacks a known reason. That table furnishes V, J and clone size, whereas the DNA furnished D and trimming. This sample holds more than 130,000 clones; about three quarters were observed only once. The top ten clones comprise over 13% of the sample.

The cohort consisted of hundreds of healthy bone marrow donors. Cohort members were all nominally healthy when sampled, although unrecorded immune exposures were likely present. Of the approximately 670 cohort members, about 290 had a positive CMV serostatus and about 360 had a negative one, while no CMV serostatus was recorded for the donor. A peripheral blood sample was collected from each donor, and TCR beta sequencing was performed on peripheral blood mononuclear cells. The Qiagen DNeasy Blood Extraction Kit was used to extract genomic DNA from the blood cell samples. CDR1 SGHTA and CDR2 FQGNSA were looked up in the germline V gene. Trimming accounts for 0 bases at V and 6 bases at J, while the number of junction bases matched to no gene is 4. From cysteine to phenylalanine, the CDR3 is 14 amino acids long. Of the read, only the CDR3 DNA is kept; its 42 bases are in frame from base 1.

The V and J genes are TRBV7-2 and TRBJ2-5, with 7 middle bases fitting TRBD2. The clonotype comes from a human donor in good health. The sample consisted of PBMCs. Here the CDR3 is given as CASSLAGGLQTQYF. The base sequence is TGTGCCAGCAGCTTAGCGGGGGGGTTACAGACCCAGTACTTC.